One sample yielded the 11 T cell receptor beta chains listed below, sequenced in a study of tumor and adjacent non-tumor tissue in lung cancer. A modified ARM-PCR protocol with three rounds of nested PCR amplified TCRbeta. TCRdb analysed the multiplex PCR reads with MiXCR anew, one entry per CDR3 protein. The sample lists about 80,000 distinct CDR3 sequences; more than 80% were seen once. The template was RNA from unsorted bulk tissue. More than 3 cm separated this lung sample from the edge of the tumor. Sequencing input: distant non-tumor lung tissue. These receptors came from a man between 60 and 75 years old with non-small cell lung cancer.

This clonotype was detected a few times. Given the absence of the conserved phenylalanine or tryptophan at the CDR3 end, a read error is likely. V gene TRBV6-6 combines with J gene TRBJ2-7; 9 bases line up with TRBD1. With V trimmed by 4 bases and J by 6 bases, 4 bases remained unmatched. This CDR3 has 13 amino acids. The germline gives CDR1 MNHNY, CDR2 SVGAGI (reference sequence). CDR3 sequence: CASSSQDRGEQYS. As DNA, the CDR3 is TGTGCCAGCAGTTCCCAGGACAGGGGCGAGCAGTACTCC.

Of note for this clonotype: One end of the junction varies from germline; a read error may be responsible. The chain combines TRBV20-1 with TRBJ2-2; D remains ambiguous. The CDR3 runs 14 residues. Germline-derived CDR1 and CDR2 are DFQATT and SNEGSKA (reference sequence). The CDR3 nucleotides are TGCAGTGTTAGATTCTCTGAGAACACCGGGGAGCTGTTTTTT. Translating it yields CSVRFSENTGELFF.

Concerning this clonotype itself: Likely a read error: the CDR3 ends without its conserved phenylalanine or tryptophan. This chain connects TRBV4-2 to TRBJ2-3, with 7 bases identical to TRBD2. Germline V gene sequence: CDR1 LGHNA, CDR2 YNFKEQ. This CDR3 comprises 18 residues. CDR3 nucleotide sequence: TGTGCCAGTAGCCAAGATACCCAGCGGGGCTCTAGCACAGGTACGCAGTATTAT. It encodes CASSQDTQRGSSTGTQYY.

On this clonotype: A read error may produce the germline difference seen at one junction end. The chain links TRBV11-2 to TRBJ2-6; D possibly corresponds to TRBD1 (6 bases). This CDR3 region has 19 residues. Germline CDR1 reads SGHAT; CDR2 reads FQNNGV. The CDR3: CASSLVPKDRPSGANALTF. The CDR3 DNA reads TGTGCCAGCAGCTTAGTTCCAAAGGACAGACCCTCTGGGGCCAACGCCCTGACCTTC.

Concerning this clonotype itself: At one boundary the junction diverges from the germline segment, which might be a read error. The CDR3 DNA reads TGCTCCAACAGCACGGACAGGGGTGGAGAGCAGTACTTC. Residues: CSNSTDRGGEQYF. The V gene is TRBV11-1, the J gene TRBJ2-7, with TRBD1 identical over 9 bases. Germline V gives CDR1 SGHAT, CDR2 FQDESV (reference sequence). The CDR3 covers 13 residues.

Comments on this clonotype: With a much larger clone just one base away, this may be a read error. This sequence joins TRBV18 and TRBJ2-2; D is unresolved. This CDR3 contains 12 residues. The V end was cut by 5 bases, the J end by 7 bases, with 8 bases between. CDR1 is KGHSH and CDR2 is LQKENI in the germline V gene. CDR3 loop: CASSSAGGELFF. The DNA of the CDR3 is TGTGCCAGCTCATCAGCAGGCGGGGAGCTGTTTTTT.

As regards this clonotype: The junction does not match germline at one end; this may be a read error. The chain is built from TRBV11-3 and TRBJ2-3; no definite D call. CDR1 is SGHNT and CDR2 is YENEEA in the germline V gene. The CDR3 is made up of 11 amino acids. CDR3 sequence (DNA): TGTGCCAGCAGCTTAGTAAATACGCAGTATTTC. Its protein is CASSLVNTQYF.

In the case of this clonotype: The junction shows a germline mismatch at one end, possibly a read error. The chain links TRBV20-1 to TRBJ2-3; TRBD2 agrees at 7 bases. CDR1 DFQATT and CDR2 SNEGSKA come from the germline V gene (reference sequence). The CDR3 is 14 amino acids. Here the CDR3 DNA reads TGCACTGCTAGCGGTGGGAGGAAGACAGATATCCAGTATTTT. Residues: CTASGGRKTDIQYF.

This clonotype was observed many times. J is TRBJ1-1 and V is TRBV29-1; no clear D gene. Germline V lookup: CDR1 SQVTM, CDR2 ANQGSEA. V shed 0 bases and J shed 6 bases, with 11 bases lying between them. The length of the CDR3 is 13 residues. CDR3 nucleotides: TGCAGCGTTGAAGACCCCGTCTCTGCTGAAGCTTTCTTT. Protein sequence: CSVEDPVSAEAFF.

As concerns this clonotype: In this CDR3 the conserved last residue, phenylalanine or tryptophan, is missing, so a read error is likely. The chain joins TRBV6-1 to TRBJ1-3, with D hard to call. The V gene's germline CDR1 is MNHNS and CDR2 SASEGT. This CDR3 is built from 13 residues. Trimming took off 7 bases at V and 7 bases at J, with 14 bases between the two ends. The CDR3 region is CASTSRNSNTIYL. The CDR3 region has the DNA TGTGCCAGCACTTCAAGGAATAGTAACACCATATATCTT.

This chain connects TRBV20-1 to TRBJ1-5; the match to TRBD1 covers 7 bases. V lost 4 bases and J lost 7; bases outside the gene matches: 7. The CDR3 covers 13 residues. Germline assignment: CDR1 DFQATT and CDR2 SNEGSKA (reference sequence). This chain's CDR3 is CSAISEGAQPQHF. DNA for the CDR3: TGCAGTGCTATCTCCGAGGGGGCACAGCCCCAGCATTTT.